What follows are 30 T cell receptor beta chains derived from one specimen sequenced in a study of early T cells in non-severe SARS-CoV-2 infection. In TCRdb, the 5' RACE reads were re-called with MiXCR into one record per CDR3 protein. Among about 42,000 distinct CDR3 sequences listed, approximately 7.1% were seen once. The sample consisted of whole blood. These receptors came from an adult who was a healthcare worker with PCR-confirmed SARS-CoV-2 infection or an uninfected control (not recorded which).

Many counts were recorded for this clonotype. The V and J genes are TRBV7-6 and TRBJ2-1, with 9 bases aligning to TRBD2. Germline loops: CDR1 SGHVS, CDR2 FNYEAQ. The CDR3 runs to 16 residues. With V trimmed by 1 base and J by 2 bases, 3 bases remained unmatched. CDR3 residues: CASSLDGGGAYNEQFF. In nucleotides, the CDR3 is TGTGCCAGCAGCTTAGATGGCGGGGGGGCCTACAATGAGCAGTTCTTC.

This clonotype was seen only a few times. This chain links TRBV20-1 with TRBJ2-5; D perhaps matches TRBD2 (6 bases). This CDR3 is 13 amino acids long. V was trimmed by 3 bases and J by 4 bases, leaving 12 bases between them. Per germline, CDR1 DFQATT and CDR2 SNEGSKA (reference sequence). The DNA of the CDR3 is TGCAGTGCTAGTATAGCGGCCCCAGAGACCCAGTACTTC. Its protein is CSASIAAPETQYF.

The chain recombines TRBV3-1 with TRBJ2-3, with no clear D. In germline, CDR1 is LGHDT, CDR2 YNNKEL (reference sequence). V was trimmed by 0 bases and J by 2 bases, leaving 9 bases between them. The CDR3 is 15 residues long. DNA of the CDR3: TGTGCCAGCAGCCAAGATAGGAGCCACACAGATACGCAGTATTTT. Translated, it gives CASSQDRSHTDTQYF.

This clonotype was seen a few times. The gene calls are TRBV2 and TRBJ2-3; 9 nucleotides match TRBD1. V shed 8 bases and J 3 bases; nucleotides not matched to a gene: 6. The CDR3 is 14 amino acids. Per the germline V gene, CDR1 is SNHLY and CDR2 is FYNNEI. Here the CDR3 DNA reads TGTGCCAGCGGACGACAGGGGGTTACAGATACGCAGTATTTT. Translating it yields CASGRQGVTDTQYF. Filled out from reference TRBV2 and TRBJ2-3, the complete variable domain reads EPEVTQTPSHQVTQMGQEVILRCVPISNHLYFYWYRQILGQKVEFLVSFYNNEISEKSEIFDDQFSVERPDGSNFTLKIRSTKLEDSAMYFCASGRQGVTDTQYFGPGTRLTVL.

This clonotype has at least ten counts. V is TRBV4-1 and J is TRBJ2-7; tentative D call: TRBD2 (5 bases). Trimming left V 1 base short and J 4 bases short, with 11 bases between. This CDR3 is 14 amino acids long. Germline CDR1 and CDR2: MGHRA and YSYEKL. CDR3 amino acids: CASSQVGLAYEQYF. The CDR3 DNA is TGCGCCAGCAGCCAAGTTGGGCTAGCTTACGAGCAGTACTTC.

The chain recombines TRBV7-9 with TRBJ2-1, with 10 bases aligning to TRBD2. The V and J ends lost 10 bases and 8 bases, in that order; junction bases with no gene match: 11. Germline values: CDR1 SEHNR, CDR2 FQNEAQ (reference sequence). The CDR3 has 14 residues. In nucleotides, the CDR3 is TGTGCCATCTCCTTGGCTAGCGGGGGCTATGAGCAGTTCTTC. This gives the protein CAISLASGGYEQFF. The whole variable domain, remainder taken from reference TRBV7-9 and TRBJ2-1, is DTGVSQNPRHKITKRGQNVTFRCDPISEHNRLYWYRQTLGQGPEFLTYFQNEAQLEKSRLLSDRFSAERPKGSFSTLEIQRTEQGDSAMYLCAISLASGGYEQFFGPGTRLTVL.

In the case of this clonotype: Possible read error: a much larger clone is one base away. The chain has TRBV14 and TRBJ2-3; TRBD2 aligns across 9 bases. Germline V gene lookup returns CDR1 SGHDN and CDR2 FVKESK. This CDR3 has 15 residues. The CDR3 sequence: CACSQVAGEKDTQYF. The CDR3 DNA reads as TGTGCCTGCAGCCAAGTAGCGGGGGAGAAAGATACGCAGTATTTT.

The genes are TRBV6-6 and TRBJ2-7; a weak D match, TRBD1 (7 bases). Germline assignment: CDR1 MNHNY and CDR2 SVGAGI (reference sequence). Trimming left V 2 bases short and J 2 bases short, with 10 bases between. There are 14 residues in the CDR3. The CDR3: CASSYQGGPYEQYF. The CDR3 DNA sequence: TGTGCCAGCAGTTACCAGGGGGGACCCTACGAGCAGTACTTC.

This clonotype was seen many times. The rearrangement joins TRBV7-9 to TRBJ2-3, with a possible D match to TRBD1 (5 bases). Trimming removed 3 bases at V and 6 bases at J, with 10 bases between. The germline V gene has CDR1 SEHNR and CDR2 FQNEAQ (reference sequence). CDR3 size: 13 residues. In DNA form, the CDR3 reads TGTGCCAGCAGCTTCCCAGGGCTGGATACGCAGTATTTT. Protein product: CASSFPGLDTQYF.

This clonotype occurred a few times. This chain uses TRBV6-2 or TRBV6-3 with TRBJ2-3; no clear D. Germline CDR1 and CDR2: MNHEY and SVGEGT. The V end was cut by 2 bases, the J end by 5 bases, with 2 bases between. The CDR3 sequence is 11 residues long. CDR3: CASSYIDTQYF. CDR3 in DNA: TGTGCCAGCAGTTACATAGATACGCAGTATTTT.

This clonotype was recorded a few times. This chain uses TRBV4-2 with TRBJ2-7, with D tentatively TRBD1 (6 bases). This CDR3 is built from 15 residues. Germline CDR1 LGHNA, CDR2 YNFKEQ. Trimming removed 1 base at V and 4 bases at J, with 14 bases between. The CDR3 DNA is TGTGCCAGCAGCCAAGTCTCCGGGACAAAATACGAGCAGTACTTC. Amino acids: CASSQVSGTKYEQYF.

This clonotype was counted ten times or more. CDR3 coding DNA: TGCGCCAGCAGCCAAGCCCCGGGGCGGCCCGGGGAGCTGTTTTTT. Encoded protein: CASSQAPGRPGELFF. The J gene is TRBJ2-2, the V gene TRBV4-3; D may be TRBD1 or TRBD2 (5 bases each). This CDR3 is built from 15 residues. Per the germline V gene, CDR1 is LGHNA and CDR2 is YSLEER. V lost 1 base to trimming and J lost 6 bases, with 12 bases between them.

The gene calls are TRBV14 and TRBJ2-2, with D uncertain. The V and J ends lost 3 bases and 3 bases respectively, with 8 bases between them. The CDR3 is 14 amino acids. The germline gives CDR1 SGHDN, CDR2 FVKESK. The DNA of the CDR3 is TGTGCCAGCAGCCATCTCGAGGACACCGGGGAGCTGTTTTTT. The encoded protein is CASSHLEDTGELFF. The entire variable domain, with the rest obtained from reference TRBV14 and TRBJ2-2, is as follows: EAGVTQFPSHSVIEKGQTVTLRCDPISGHDNLYWYRRVMGKEIKFLLHFVKESKQDESGMPNNRFLAERTGGTYSTLKVQPAELEDSGVYFCASSHLEDTGELFFGEGSRLTVL.

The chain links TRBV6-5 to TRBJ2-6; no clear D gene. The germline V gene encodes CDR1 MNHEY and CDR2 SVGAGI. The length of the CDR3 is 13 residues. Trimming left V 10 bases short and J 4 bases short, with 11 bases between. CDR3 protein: CATSGFGANVLTF. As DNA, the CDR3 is TGTGCCACTTCCGGGTTCGGGGCCAACGTCCTGACTTTC.

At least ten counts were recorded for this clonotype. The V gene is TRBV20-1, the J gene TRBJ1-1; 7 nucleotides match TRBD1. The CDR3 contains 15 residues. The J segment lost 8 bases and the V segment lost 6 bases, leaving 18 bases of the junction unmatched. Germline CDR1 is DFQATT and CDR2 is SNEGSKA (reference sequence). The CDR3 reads CSAGEARGRFIEAFF. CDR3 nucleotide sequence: TGCAGTGCCGGGGAAGCGAGGGGGCGCTTTATCGAAGCTTTCTTT.

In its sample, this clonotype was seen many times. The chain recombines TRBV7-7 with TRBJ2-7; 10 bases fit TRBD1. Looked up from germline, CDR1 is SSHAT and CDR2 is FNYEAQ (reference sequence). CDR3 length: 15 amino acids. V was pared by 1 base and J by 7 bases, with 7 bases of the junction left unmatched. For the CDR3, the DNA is TGTGCCAGCAGCTTAGTCCCGGGACAGGGGCAAGAGCAGTACTTC. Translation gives CASSLVPGQGQEQYF.

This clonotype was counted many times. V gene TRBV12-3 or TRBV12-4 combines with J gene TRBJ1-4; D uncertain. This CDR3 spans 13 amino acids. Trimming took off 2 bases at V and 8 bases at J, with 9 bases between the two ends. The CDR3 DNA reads TGTGCCAGCAGTTTATCCGGCGGGGAAAAACTGTTTTTT. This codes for CASSLSGGEKLFF.

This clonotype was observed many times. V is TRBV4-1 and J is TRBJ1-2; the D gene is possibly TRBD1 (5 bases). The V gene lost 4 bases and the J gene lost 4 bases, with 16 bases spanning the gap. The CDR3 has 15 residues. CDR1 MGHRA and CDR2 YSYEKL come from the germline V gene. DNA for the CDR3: TGCGCCAGCAGCCCCATTACAGAGACAGCCTATGGCTACACCTTC. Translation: CASSPITETAYGYTF.

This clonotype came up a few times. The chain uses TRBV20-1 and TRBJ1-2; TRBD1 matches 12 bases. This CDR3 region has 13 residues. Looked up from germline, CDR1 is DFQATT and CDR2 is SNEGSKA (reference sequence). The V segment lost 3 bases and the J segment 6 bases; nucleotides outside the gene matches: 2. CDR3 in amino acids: CSARGQGANGYTF. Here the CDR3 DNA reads TGCAGTGCTAGGGGACAGGGGGCAAATGGCTACACCTTC.

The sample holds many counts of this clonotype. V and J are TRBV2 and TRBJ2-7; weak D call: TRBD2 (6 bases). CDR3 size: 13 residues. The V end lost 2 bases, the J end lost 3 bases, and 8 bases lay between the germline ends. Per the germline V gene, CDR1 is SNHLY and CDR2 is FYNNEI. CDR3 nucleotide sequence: TGTGCCAGCAGTGAATTAGCGGTCTACGAGCAGTACTTC. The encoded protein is CASSELAVYEQYF. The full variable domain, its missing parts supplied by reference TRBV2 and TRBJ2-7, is EPEVTQTPSHQVTQMGQEVILRCVPISNHLYFYWYRQILGQKVEFLVSFYNNEISEKSEIFDDQFSVERPDGSNFTLKIRSTKLEDSAMYFCASSELAVYEQYFGPGTRLTVT.

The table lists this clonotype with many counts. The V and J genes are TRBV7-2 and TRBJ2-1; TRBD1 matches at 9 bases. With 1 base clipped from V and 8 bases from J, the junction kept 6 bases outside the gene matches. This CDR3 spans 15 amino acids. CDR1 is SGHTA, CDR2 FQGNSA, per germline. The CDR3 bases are TGTGCCAGCAGCTTAGTGGGACAGGGTATCGATGAGCAGTTCTTC. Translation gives CASSLVGQGIDEQFF.

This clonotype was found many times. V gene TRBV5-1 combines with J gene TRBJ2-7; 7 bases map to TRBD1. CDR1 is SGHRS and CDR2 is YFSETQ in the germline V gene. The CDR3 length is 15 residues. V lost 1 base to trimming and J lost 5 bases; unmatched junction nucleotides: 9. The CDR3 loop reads CASSLRQGDGNEQYF. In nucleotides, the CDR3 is TGCGCCAGCAGCTTGCGACAGGGCGACGGGAACGAGCAGTACTTC.

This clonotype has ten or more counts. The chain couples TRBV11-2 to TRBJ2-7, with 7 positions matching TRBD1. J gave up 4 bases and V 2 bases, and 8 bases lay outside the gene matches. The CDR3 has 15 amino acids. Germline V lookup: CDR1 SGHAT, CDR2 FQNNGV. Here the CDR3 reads CASSLRGQFAYEQYF. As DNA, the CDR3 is TGTGCCAGCAGCTTACGGGGACAGTTTGCTTACGAGCAGTACTTC.

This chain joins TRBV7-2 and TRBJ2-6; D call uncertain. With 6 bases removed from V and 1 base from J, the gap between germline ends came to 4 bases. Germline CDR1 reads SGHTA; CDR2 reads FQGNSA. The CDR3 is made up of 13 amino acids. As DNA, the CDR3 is TGTGCCAGCAGGCAGTCTGGGGCCAACGTCCTGACTTTC. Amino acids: CASRQSGANVLTF.

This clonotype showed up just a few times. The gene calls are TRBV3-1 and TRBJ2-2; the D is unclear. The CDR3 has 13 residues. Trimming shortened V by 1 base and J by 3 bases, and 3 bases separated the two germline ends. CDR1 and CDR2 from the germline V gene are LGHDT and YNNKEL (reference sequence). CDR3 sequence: CASSQGYTGELFF. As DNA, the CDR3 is TGTGCCAGCAGCCAAGGGTACACCGGGGAGCTGTTTTTT.

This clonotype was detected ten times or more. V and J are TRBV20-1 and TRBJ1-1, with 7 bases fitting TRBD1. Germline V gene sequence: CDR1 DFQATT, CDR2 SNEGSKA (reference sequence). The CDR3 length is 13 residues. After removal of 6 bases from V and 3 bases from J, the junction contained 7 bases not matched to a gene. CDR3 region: CSARRGRDTEAFF. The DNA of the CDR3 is TGCAGTGCCCGAAGGGGGCGCGACACTGAAGCTTTCTTT.

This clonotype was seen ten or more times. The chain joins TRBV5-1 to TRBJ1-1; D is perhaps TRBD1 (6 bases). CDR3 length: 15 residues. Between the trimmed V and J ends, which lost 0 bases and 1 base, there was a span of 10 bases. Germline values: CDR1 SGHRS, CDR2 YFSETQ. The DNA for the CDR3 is TGCGCCAGCAGCTTGGAGGGACATAAGAACACTGAAGCTTTCTTT. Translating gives CASSLEGHKNTEAFF.

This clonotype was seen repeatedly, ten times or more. The CDR3 DNA reads as TGCAGTGCTAGAGGGGAGACTGGGAGCTCCTATAATTCACCCCTCCACTTT. Its translation: CSARGETGSSYNSPLHF. This rearrangement joins TRBV20-1 to TRBJ1-6; D is ambiguous. The V end was cut by 1 base, the J end by 0 bases, with 13 bases between. Germline loops: CDR1 DFQATT, CDR2 SNEGSKA (reference sequence). The CDR3 runs to 17 residues.

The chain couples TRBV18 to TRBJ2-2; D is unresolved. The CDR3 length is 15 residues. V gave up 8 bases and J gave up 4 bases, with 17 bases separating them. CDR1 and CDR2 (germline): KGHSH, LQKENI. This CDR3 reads CASTLSGFGTGELFF. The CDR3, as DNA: TGTGCCAGCACGTTATCAGGCTTCGGCACCGGGGAGCTGTTTTTT.

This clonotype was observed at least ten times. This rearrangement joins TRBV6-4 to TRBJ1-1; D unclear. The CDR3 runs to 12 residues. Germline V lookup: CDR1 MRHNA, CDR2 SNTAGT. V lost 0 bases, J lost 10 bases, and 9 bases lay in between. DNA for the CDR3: TGTGCCAGCAGTGACTCGATAGGCGGAGCTTTCTTT. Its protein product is CASSDSIGGAFF.